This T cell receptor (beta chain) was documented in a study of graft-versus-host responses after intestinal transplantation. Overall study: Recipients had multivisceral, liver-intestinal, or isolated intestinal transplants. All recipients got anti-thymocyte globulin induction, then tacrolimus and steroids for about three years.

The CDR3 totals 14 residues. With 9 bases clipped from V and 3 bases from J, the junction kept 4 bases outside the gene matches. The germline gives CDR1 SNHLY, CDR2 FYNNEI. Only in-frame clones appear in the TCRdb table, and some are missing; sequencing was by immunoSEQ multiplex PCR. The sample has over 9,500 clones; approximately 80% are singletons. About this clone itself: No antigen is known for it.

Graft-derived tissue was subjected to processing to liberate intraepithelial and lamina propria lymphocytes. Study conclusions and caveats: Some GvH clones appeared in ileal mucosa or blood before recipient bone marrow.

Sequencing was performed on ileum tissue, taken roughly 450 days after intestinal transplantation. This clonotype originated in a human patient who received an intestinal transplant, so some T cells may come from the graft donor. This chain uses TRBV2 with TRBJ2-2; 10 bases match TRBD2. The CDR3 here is CARQRGGDTGELFF. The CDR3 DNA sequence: TGTGCCAGACAGCGGGGGGGCGACACCGGGGAGCTGTTTTTT.